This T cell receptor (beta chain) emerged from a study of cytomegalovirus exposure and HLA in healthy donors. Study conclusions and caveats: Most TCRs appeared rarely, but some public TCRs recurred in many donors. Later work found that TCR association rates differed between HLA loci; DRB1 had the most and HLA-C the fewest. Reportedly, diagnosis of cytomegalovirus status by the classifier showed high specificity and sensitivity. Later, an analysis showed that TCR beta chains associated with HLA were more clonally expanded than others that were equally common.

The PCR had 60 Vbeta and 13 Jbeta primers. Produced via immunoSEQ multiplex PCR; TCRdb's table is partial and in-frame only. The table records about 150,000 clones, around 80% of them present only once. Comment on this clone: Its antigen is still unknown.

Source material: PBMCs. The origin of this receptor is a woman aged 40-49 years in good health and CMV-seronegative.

The CDR3 DNA follows: TGTGCCAGCAGTGAAGGACAGCCCTACGAGCAGTACTTC. It translates to CASSEGQPYEQYF. The chain joins TRBV6-1 to TRBJ2-7; D possibly corresponds to TRBD1 (5 bases). The CDR3 sequence is 13 residues long. CDR1 MNHNS and CDR2 SASEGT come from the germline V gene. V lost 1 base and J 2 bases, leaving 6 bases between the germline ends.